The clone carrying this T cell receptor (beta chain) turned up a few times. Its antigen is unidentified. This sample was taken from a study of identical twins. Findings and limits, study-wide: With abundant cord blood beta clonotypes, insertions were fewer; memory repertoires showed no such pattern. There was an excess of low generation probability in the out-of-frame alpha sequences that twins shared.

TCRdb re-called the 5' RACE reads with MiXCR, one entry per CDR3 protein. The sample contains roughly 690,000 distinct CDR3 sequences, about 20% of which appear only once. Unmatched junction bases numbered 12, after V lost 4 bases and J lost 5 bases. The CDR3 has 16 residues. Germline V CDR1 and CDR2: SGHRS, YFSETQ. A further study also used this sample, focusing on T cells expressing NK-cell markers.

V gene TRBV5-1 combines with J gene TRBJ2-1, with TRBD2 matching 7 bases. This TCR was recovered from a woman aged 18-29 years in good health. The material sequenced was PBMCs. CDR3 region: CASSPGLRDYNNEQFF. CDR3 DNA sequence: TGCGCCAGCAGCCCGGGCCTCCGGGACTACAACAATGAGCAGTTCTTC.